These 13 T cell receptor beta chains came from one sample sequenced in a study of cytomegalovirus exposure and HLA in healthy donors. 13 Jbeta primers and 60 Vbeta primers were used for the PCR. Sequenced by immunoSEQ multiplex PCR; TCRdb stores in-frame clones only, minus some. The sample shows 150,000 to 200,000 clones, roughly 87% of them seen only once. Sample: PBMCs. The source of these receptors is a man aged 40-50 years in good health and CMV-seronegative.

V usage is TRBV5-4 and J usage is TRBJ2-7; weak D call: TRBD2 (7 bases). Trimming shortened V by 4 bases and J by 0 bases, and 14 bases separated the two germline ends. The CDR3 consists of 15 residues. The germline CDR1 and CDR2 sequences are SGHNT and YYREEE (reference sequence). CDR3 sequence reads: CASSRGGVSSYEQYF. In nucleotides, the CDR3 is TGTGCCAGCAGCCGAGGGGGGGTCAGCTCCTACGAGCAGTACTTC.

This chain links TRBV19 with TRBJ2-7, with D possibly TRBD2 on 6 matching bases. The CDR3 has 15 residues. Germline V gene data show CDR1 as LNHDA and CDR2 as SQIVND (reference sequence). The V and J ends lost 3 bases and 3 bases respectively, with 15 bases between them. CDR3 DNA sequence: TGTGCCAGTAGTATCGCTCAAGGGACTTACTACGAGCAGTACTTC. Translating it yields CASSIAQGTYYEQYF.

The chain combines TRBV2 with TRBJ2-1; maybe TRBD2 (6 bases). This CDR3 spans 16 amino acids. Looked up from germline, CDR1 is SNHLY and CDR2 is FYNNEI. Trimming cost V 1 base and J 3 bases, with 13 bases left between them. CDR3 amino acids: CASSEGSSGYYNEQFF. The CDR3 nucleotides are TGTGCCAGCAGTGAAGGGAGTAGCGGATACTACAATGAGCAGTTCTTC.

J is TRBJ1-5 and V is TRBV28, with a possible D match to TRBD1 (6 bases). The V gene lost 3 bases and the J gene lost 5 bases, with 11 bases spanning the gap. The CDR3 is 14 residues long. Germline CDR1 and CDR2: MDHEN and SYDVKM. The DNA for the CDR3 is TGTGCCAGCAGTTTGGACAGTTCTTATCAGCCCCAGCATTTT. It translates to CASSLDSSYQPQHF.

The genes are TRBV28 and TRBJ1-5; 8 bases agree with TRBD1. The CDR3 length is 15 residues. With V trimmed by 2 bases and J by 3 bases, 3 bases remained unmatched. Germline V lookup: CDR1 MDHEN, CDR2 SYDVKM. Written as DNA, the CDR3 is TGTGCCAGCAGTTTACAGGGGGCAGTCAATCAGCCCCAGCATTTT. Protein sequence: CASSLQGAVNQPQHF. Filled out from reference TRBV28 and TRBJ1-5, the complete variable domain reads DVKVTQSSRYLVKRTGEKVFLECVQDMDHENMFWYRQDPGLGLRLIYFSYDVKMKEKGDIPEGYSVSREKKERFSLILESASTNQTSMYLCASSLQGAVNQPQHFGDGTRLSIL.

The rearrangement joins TRBV28 to TRBJ1-2; the D is unclear. V lost 7 bases to trimming and J lost 5 bases, with 8 bases between them. Germline V gene sequence: CDR1 MDHEN, CDR2 SYDVKM. The CDR3 has 11 residues. The CDR3: CASNGEYGYTF. CDR3 sequence (DNA): TGTGCCAGCAACGGGGAATATGGCTACACCTTC.

This clone was counted between two and nine times. The chain links TRBV11-2 to TRBJ1-4; D is possibly TRBD1 (6 bases). Per germline, CDR1 SGHAT and CDR2 FQNNGV. Trimming stripped 4 bases from V and 6 bases from J, with 15 bases between. The CDR3 length is 15 residues. The CDR3 here is CASSSKGEYDEKLFF. The CDR3, as DNA: TGTGCCAGCAGCTCTAAGGGGGAGTACGATGAAAAACTGTTTTTT.

The chain has TRBV30 and TRBJ1-2; D gene unclear. The germline CDR1 and CDR2 sequences are GTSNPN and SVGIG (reference sequence). There are 15 residues in the CDR3. V lost 5 bases to trimming and J lost 5 bases, with 21 bases between them. CDR3 loop: CAWDGGPDLDYGYTF. CDR3 coding DNA: TGTGCCTGGGACGGCGGGCCCGACCTCGATTATGGCTACACCTTC.

Note on this clone: An end of the junction differs from the germline gene, which may be a read error. The chain employs TRBV7-7 and TRBJ2-3; D gene uncertain. Germline V gives CDR1 SSHAT, CDR2 FNYEAQ (reference sequence). The length of the CDR3 is 15 residues. CDR3 sequence (DNA): TGTGCTAGCAGCTTAGCCGTGGGCCTCGCAGATACGCAGTATTTT. Translated, it gives CASSLAVGLADTQYF. Looking up the rest from reference TRBV7-7 and TRBJ2-3 gives the full variable domain: GAGVSQSPRYKVTKRGQDVTLRCDPISSHATLYWYQQALGQGPEFLTYFNYEAQPDKSGLPSDRFSAERPEGSISTLTIQRTEQRDSAMYRCASSLAVGLADTQYFGPGTRLTVL.

This clone was observed a few times. The V call is TRBV11-2, the J call TRBJ2-3; 8 nucleotides align to TRBD1. The CDR3 is 14 residues long. CDR1 SGHAT and CDR2 FQNNGV come from the germline V gene. The V and J ends lost 5 bases and 2 bases, in that order; junction bases with no gene match: 3. The CDR3 bases are TGTGCCAGCAGCCGGGACAGGCACACAGATACGCAGTATTTT. Translation gives CASSRDRHTDTQYF.

The chain is built from TRBV20-1 and TRBJ2-3; the D is unclear. V lost 3 bases, J lost 5 bases, and 6 bases lay in between. The CDR3 runs 11 residues. CDR1 and CDR2 from the germline V gene are DFQATT and SNEGSKA (reference sequence). This CDR3 reads CSASRGDTQYF. DNA of the CDR3: TGCAGTGCTAGTAGAGGAGATACGCAGTATTTT.

The chain couples TRBV28 to TRBJ2-2, with TRBD2 matching 12 bases. The CDR3 runs to 18 residues. Looked up from germline, CDR1 is MDHEN and CDR2 is SYDVKM. V lost 3 bases to trimming and J lost 4 bases; unmatched junction nucleotides: 9. The CDR3 coding sequence is TGTGCCAGCAGTTTGTGGCTAGCGGGGGGGTACCTCACCGGGGAGCTGTTTTTT. This sequence encodes CASSLWLAGGYLTGELFF.

The chain employs TRBV28 and TRBJ2-7; no definite D call. Trimming stripped 10 bases from V and 3 bases from J, with 10 bases between. CDR3 size: 11 residues. CDR1 is MDHEN, CDR2 SYDVKM, per germline. The CDR3 loop is CATLDLYEQYF. In nucleotides, the CDR3 is TGTGCCACCCTAGATCTCTACGAGCAGTACTTC.